This is a list of T cell receptor beta chains from one sample in a study of cytomegalovirus exposure and HLA in healthy donors. Some clones are missing from TCRdb's copy, which holds only in-frame ones; the method was immunoSEQ multiplex PCR. Of around 130,000 clones listed, around 77% were seen once; the top ten hold under 7%. The sample taken for sequencing was PBMCs. The receptors were gathered from a man between 18 and 29 years old in good health and CMV-seropositive. Each CDR3 is given with its conserved first and last residue. Clone size is not always given. Where it is, it says once, few, many or a class for expanded clones.

clone_size cdr3_length v_call cdr3_aa
. 14 TRBV6-1 CASSEAWQENSQYF
. 14 TRBV6-1 CASSEGTGLETQYF
. 15 TRBV7-8 CASSFREIVNTEAFF
once 15 TRBV18 CASSPYSGTRREQFF
. 16 TRBV10-1 CASSGPSAGGKVEAFF
. 15 TRBV11-2 CASSLAPAGNNEQFF
. 13 TRBV6-1 CASPGLGTDTQYF
. 16 TRBV9 CASSVGTGDISYEQYF
once 15 TRBV6-6 CASSSSPQANYGYTF
. 18 TRBV5-1 CASSFPAAGLGADEKLFF
. 14 TRBV5-6 CASSLGGSTGELFF
. 18 TRBV5-4 CASTPGLAGSRVPDTQYF
few 17 TRBV19 CASTLRTSGGGTDTQYF
. 19 TRBV30 CAWGGWSGSGGRNTGELLF
. 13 TRBV29-1 CSVEDPARGEQYF
. 14 TRBV10-2 CASSESWGVNEQFF
. 13 TRBV6-1 CASKTRGNQPQHF
. 15 TRBV4-1 CASSQQTTGPYEAFF
. 15 TRBV5-4 CASSLGDKTSYEQYF
. 15 TRBV6-5 CASRLRWSSGNTIYF
. 16 TRBV7-3 CASSLSRRGGHGEAFF
. 15 TRBV11-2 CASSLDIDEGEKLFF
. 14 TRBV11-2 CASSPDREVHEQYF
. 13 TRBV7-8 CASSSQENYEQYF
. 19 TRBV4-1 CASSHPPGTGTVIGQPQHF
. 12 TRBV2 CASNEGFNEQYF
. 15 TRBV6-5 CASSYSGLERTEAFF
. 10 TRBV7-8 CASSFDEQFF